Sequencing of this TCR beta chain was carried out in a study of blood T cells in healthy people across ages. Healthy Russian Caucasian donors spanned ages roughly 6 to 100 years. It was with a sample-barcoded 5' primer and a J-beta primer mix that a second PCR of roughly 7 to 12 cycles was run. TCRdb reprocessed the 5' RACE reads via MiXCR and lists one record per CDR3 protein. The profile shows some 790,000 distinct CDR3 sequences, under 35% of them singletons. Per germline, CDR1 SGHNT and CDR2 YYREEE (reference sequence). The CDR3 length is 17 residues. Trimming removed 2 bases from V and 4 bases from J, with 18 bases in between.

The chain uses TRBV5-4 and TRBJ2-2; perhaps TRBD1 as D (5 bases). The sample consisted of blood. This receptor was obtained from a woman older than 75 in good health. CDR3 DNA: TGTGCCAGCAGCTTAGGGGCCCTGGGCCCCGGCACCGGGGAGCTGTTTTTT. As protein: CASSLGALGPGTGELFF.